These T cell receptor beta chains were read from a single sample in a study of cytomegalovirus exposure and HLA in healthy donors. Clones were sequenced by immunoSEQ multiplex PCR, and TCRdb holds only the in-frame ones, with some missing. The sample shows about 98,000 clones, roughly 77% of them seen only once. Sequencing was done on a sample of PBMCs. These receptors were taken from a man aged 35-49 years in good health and CMV-seronegative. The CDR3 runs from the conserved cysteine through the conserved F or W. Fields, in order: D gene, V gene, J gene, clone size, CDR3 DNA, CDR3 protein. D genes are given only for firm matches. Size tells how often a clone was seen (once, few, many) or the class of an expanded clone, and some rows leave it out.

>TRBD1|TRBV5-1|TRBJ2-7|NA
TGCGCCAGCACGGGACAGGGTTTCAACGAGCAGTACTTC
CASTGQGFNEQYF
>NA|TRBV18|TRBJ1-1|NA
TGTGCCAGCTCACAGGTCTACAGGGCTGACACTGAAGCTTTCTTT
CASSQVYRADTEAFF
>NA|TRBV7-9|TRBJ2-6|NA
TGTGCCAGCAGCTTAGGGAGGTGGGGGCGAGGGAACGTCCTGACTTTC
CASSLGRWGRGNVLTF
>NA|TRBV19|TRBJ2-7|NA
TGTGCCAGTAGGAGGCTAGACCCTCCCTACGAGCAGTACTTC
CASRRLDPPYEQYF
>NA|TRBV30|TRBJ1-5|NA
TGTGCCTGGAGTGTACGGGGTAGCCAGCCCCAGCATTTT
CAWSVRGSQPQHF
>NA|TRBV7-9|TRBJ2-3|NA
TGTGCCAGCAGCTTAGATATTGGGGGCGGTGATACGCAGTATTTT
CASSLDIGGGDTQYF
>TRBD1|TRBV5-8|TRBJ2-1|NA
TGTGCCAGCAGTGTATTAGGACAGGGGCTGGATGAGCAGTTCTTC
CASSVLGQGLDEQFF
>TRBD1|TRBV19|TRBJ2-7|once
TGTGCCAGTACTCGAAAGCCCGGACAGGGAGCCTACGAGCAGTACTTC
CASTRKPGQGAYEQYF
>NA|TRBV5-8|TRBJ1-2|once
TGTGCCAGCAGCTGGACCGGGACTGTCGACTTC
CASSWTGTVDF
>TRBD1|TRBV19|TRBJ1-2|once
TGTGCCAGTAGCGCAGGTCCCGGGACAGCCTATGGCTACACCTTC
CASSAGPGTAYGYTF
>TRBD1|TRBV18|TRBJ1-4|NA
TGTGCCAGCTCACCACAGACAGGGGGACAACTGTTTTTT
CASSPQTGGQLFF
>TRBD2|TRBV7-9|TRBJ2-1|NA
TGTTCCAGCAGCTTAGTAATAAGCGGGACTAGCGGGGGGGCCGGTGAGCAGTTCTTC
CSSSLVISGTSGGAGEQFF
>TRBD1|TRBV19|TRBJ2-7|NA
TGTGCCAGTTCCGAGGCCAGGGGGCGGTACGAGCAGTACTTC
CASSEARGRYEQYF
>NA|TRBV2|TRBJ2-7|once
TGTGCCAGCAGTGTGGGGGGAAAGGGCTCCTACGAGCAGTACTTC
CASSVGGKGSYEQYF
>TRBD2|TRBV30|TRBJ2-2|NA
TGTGCCGGGGGGTCTAGCGGTGACACCGGGGAGCTGTTTTTT
CAGGSSGDTGELFF
>NA|TRBV27|TRBJ2-1|NA
TGTGCCAGCAGTTTACAGGGGACCAATGAGCAGTTCTTC
CASSLQGTNEQFF
>TRBD1|TRBV7-9|TRBJ1-1|NA
TGTTCCAGCAGCTCGGGACAGGGAAGAACTGAAGCTTTCTTT
CSSSSGQGRTEAFF
>NA|TRBV4-1|TRBJ2-7|NA
TGCGCCAGCAGCCCGCAGGGGCTATACGAGCAGTACTTC
CASSPQGLYEQYF
>TRBD1|TRBV27|TRBJ2-5|NA
TGTGCCAGCAGCCTCTCCGGGACAGGCAGGGAGACCCAGTACTTC
CASSLSGTGRETQYF